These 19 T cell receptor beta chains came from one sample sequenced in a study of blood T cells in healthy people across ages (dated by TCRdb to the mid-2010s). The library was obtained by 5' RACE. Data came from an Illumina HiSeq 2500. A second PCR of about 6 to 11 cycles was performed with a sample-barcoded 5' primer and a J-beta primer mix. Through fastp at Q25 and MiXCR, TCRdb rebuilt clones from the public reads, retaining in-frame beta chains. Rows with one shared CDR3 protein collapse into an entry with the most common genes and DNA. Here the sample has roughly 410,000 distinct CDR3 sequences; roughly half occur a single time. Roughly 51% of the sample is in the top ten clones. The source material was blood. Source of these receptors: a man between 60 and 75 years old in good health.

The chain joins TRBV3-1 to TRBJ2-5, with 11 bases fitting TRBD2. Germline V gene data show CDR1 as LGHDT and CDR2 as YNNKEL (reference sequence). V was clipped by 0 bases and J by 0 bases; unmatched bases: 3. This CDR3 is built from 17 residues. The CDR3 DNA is TGTGCCAGCAGCCAAGAGTCTAGCGGGAGGTACCAAGAGACCCAGTACTTC. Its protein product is CASSQESSGRYQETQYF.

The CDR3 is CASSLVGTGSRNYGYTF. The CDR3 coding sequence is TGTGCCAGCAGCTTAGTTGGGACAGGGAGTCGCAACTATGGCTACACCTTC. The V gene is TRBV7-2, the J gene TRBJ1-2, with TRBD1 identical over 9 bases. The CDR3 runs to 17 residues. Germline V gene data show CDR1 as SGHTA and CDR2 as FQGNSA. After removal of 1 base from V and 2 bases from J, the junction contained 8 bases not matched to a gene.

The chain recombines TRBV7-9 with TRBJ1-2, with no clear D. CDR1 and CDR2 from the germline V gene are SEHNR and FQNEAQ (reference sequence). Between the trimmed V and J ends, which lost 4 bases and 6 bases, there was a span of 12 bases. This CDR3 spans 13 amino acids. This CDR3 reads CASSSEGRHGYTF. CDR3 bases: TGTGCCAGCAGCTCGGAAGGCCGCCATGGCTACACCTTC.

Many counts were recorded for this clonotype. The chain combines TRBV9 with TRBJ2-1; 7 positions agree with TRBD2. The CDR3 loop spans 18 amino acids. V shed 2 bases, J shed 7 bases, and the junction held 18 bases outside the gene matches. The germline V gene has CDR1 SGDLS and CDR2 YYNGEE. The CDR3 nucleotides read TGTGCCAGCAGCGTCAACCCTCGTGGCGGGAGCCGCGGGAATGAGCAGTTCTTC. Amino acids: CASSVNPRGGSRGNEQFF.

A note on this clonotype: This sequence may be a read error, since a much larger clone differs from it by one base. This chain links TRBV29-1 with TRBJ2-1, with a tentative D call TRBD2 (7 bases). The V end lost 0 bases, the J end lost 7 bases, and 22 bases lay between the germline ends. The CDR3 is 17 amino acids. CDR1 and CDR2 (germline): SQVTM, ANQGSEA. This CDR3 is CSVEDRDGGRVLNEQFF. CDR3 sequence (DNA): TGCAGCGTTGAAGACCGGGACGGGGGGCGAGTACTAAATGAGCAGTTCTTC.

CDR3 residues: CASRGRARTDTQYF. As DNA, the CDR3 is TGTGCCAGCAGGGGGAGGGCCCGAACAGATACGCAGTATTTT. V is TRBV27 and J is TRBJ2-3, with TRBD2 identical over 7 bases. With V trimmed by 6 bases and J by 3 bases, 6 bases remained unmatched. From germline, CDR1 is MNHEY and CDR2 SMNVEV (reference sequence). The CDR3 is 14 residues long.

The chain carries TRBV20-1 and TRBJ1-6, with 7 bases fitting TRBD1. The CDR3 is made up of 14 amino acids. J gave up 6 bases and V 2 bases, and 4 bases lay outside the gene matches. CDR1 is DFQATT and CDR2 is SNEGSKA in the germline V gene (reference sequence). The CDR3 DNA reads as TGCAGTGCTAGAAGGGGGGACAGTAATTCACCCCTCCACTTT. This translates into CSARRGDSNSPLHF.

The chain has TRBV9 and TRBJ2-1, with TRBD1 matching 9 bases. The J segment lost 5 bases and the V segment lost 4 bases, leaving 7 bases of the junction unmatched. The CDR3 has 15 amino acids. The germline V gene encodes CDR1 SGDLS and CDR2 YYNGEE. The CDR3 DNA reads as TGTGCCAGCAGCTACTTGGGACAGGGTCACAATGAGCAGTTCTTC. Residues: CASSYLGQGHNEQFF.

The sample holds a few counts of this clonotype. Written as DNA, the CDR3 is TGTGCCAGCAGTCCCCGGACAGGGGGTGGGCACGAGCAGTACTTC. Translated, it gives CASSPRTGGGHEQYF. The chain uses TRBV12-3 or TRBV12-4 and TRBJ2-7; TRBD1 aligns across 10 bases. The ends lost 5 bases at V and 5 bases at J; junction bases unmatched: 9. This CDR3 has 15 residues.

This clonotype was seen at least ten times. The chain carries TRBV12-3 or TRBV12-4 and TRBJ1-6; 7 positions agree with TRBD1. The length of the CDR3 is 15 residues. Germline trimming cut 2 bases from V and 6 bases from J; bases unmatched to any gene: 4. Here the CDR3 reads CASSLLTGANSPLHF. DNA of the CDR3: TGTGCCAGCAGTTTACTCACAGGGGCTAATTCACCCCTCCACTTT.

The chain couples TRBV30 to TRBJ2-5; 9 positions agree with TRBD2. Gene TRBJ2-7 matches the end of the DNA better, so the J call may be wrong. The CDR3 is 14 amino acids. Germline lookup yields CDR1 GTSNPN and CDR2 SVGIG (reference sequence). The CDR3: CAWSVGLAGNEQYF. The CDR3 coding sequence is TGTGCCTGGAGTGTGGGCCTAGCGGGGAACGAGCAGTACTTC.

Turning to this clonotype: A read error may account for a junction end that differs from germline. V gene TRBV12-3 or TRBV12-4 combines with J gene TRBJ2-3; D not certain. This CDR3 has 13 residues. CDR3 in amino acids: CVSSSPGTDTQYF. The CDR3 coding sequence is TGTGTCAGCAGTTCACCAGGCACAGATACGCAGTATTTT.

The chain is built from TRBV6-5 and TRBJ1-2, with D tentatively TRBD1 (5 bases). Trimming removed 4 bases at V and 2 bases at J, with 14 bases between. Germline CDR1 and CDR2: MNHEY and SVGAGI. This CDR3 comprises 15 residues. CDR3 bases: TGTGCCAGCAGTTTGGGCGGGACGGGGAACTATGGCTACACCTTC. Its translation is CASSLGGTGNYGYTF.

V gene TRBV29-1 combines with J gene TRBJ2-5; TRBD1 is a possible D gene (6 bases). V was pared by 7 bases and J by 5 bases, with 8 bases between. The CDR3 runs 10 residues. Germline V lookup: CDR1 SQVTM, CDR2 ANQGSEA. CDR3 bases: TGCAGCGGCAGGGGTGAGACCCAGTACTTC. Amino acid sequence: CSGRGETQYF.

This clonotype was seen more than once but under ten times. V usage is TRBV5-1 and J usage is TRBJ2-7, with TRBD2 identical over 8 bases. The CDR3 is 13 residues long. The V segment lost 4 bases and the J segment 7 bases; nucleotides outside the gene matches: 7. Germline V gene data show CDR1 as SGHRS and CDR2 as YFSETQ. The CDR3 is CASSAGLEGEQYF. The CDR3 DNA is TGCGCCAGCAGCGCGGGACTAGAGGGGGAGCAGTACTTC.

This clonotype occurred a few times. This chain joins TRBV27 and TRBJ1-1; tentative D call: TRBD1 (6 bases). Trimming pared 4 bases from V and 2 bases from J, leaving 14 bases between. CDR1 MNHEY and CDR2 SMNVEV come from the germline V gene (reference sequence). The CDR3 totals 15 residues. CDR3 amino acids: CASSSTRTANTEAFF. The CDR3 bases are TGTGCCAGCAGTTCTACCAGGACAGCAAACACTGAAGCTTTCTTT.

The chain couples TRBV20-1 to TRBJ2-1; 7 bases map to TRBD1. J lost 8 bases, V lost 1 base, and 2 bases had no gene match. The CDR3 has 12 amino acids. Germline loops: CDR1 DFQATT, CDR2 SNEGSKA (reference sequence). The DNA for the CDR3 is TGCAGTGCTAGAGTAGGGGGCGATGAGCAGTTCTTC. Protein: CSARVGGDEQFF.

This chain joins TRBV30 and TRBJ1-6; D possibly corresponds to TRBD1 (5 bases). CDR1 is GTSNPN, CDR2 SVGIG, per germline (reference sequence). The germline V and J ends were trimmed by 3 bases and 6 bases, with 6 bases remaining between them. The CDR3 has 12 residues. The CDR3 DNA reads TGTGCCTGGAGAGACAGTAATTCACCCCTCCACTTT. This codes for CAWRDSNSPLHF.

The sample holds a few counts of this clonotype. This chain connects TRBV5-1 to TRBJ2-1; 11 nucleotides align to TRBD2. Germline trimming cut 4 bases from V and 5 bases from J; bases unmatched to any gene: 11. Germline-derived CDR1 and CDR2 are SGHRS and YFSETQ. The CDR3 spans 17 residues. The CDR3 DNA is TGCGCCAGCAGCCCACCCGGTGGGACTAGCGGACACAATGAGCAGTTCTTC. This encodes CASSPPGGTSGHNEQFF.